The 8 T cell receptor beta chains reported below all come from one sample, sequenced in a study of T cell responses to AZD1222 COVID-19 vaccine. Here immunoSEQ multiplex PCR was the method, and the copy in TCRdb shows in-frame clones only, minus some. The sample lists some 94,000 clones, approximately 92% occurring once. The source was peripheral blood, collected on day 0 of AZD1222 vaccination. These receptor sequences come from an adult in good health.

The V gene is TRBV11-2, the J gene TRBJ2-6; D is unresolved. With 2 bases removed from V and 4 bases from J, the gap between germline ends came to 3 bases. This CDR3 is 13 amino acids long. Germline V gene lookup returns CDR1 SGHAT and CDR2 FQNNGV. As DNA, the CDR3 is TGTGCCAGCAGCTTAAGGGGGGCCAACGTCCTGACTTTC. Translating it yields CASSLRGANVLTF.

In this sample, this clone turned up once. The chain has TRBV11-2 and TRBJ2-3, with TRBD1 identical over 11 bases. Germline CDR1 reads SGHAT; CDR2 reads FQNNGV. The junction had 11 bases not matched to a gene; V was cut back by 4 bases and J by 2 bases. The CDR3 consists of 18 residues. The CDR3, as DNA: TGTGCCAGCAGCTCCGGACAGGGGGCGGCTTTAGTCACAGATACGCAGTATTTT. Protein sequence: CASSSGQGAALVTDTQYF.

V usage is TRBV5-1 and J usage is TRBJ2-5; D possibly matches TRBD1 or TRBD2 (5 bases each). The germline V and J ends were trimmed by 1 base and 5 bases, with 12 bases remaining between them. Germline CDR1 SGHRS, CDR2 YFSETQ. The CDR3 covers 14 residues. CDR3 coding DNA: TGCGCCAGCAGCTTGATCGGCGAGGGGGAGACCCAGTACTTC. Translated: CASSLIGEGETQYF.

The CDR3 reads CAISAQGAPAGYTF. DNA for the CDR3: TGTGCCATCAGTGCGCAGGGGGCTCCCGCTGGCTACACCTTC. The genes are TRBV10-3 and TRBJ1-2; TRBD1 matches at 8 bases. The CDR3 contains 14 residues. V was pared by 4 bases and J by 7 bases, with 8 bases of the junction left unmatched. Looked up from germline, CDR1 is ENHRY and CDR2 is SYGVKD.

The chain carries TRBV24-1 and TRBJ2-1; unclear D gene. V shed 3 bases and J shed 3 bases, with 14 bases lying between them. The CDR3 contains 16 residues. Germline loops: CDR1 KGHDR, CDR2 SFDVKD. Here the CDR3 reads CATSDDGPRHYNEQFF. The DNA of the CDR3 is TGTGCCACCAGTGATGACGGACCACGCCACTACAATGAGCAGTTCTTC.

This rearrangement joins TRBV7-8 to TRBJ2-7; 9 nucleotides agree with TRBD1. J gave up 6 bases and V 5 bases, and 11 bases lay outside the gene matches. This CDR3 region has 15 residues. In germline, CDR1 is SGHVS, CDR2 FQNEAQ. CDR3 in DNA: TGTGCCAGCAGCCCCCGCGACAGGGGGTTCGGCGAGCAGTACTTC. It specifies CASSPRDRGFGEQYF.

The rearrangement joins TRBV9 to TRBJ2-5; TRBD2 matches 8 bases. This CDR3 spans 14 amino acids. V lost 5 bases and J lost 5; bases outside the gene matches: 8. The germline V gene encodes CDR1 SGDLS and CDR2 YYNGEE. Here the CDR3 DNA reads TGTGCCAGCAGTCCTCCCGGGAGGGCCGAGACCCAGTACTTC. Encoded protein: CASSPPGRAETQYF.

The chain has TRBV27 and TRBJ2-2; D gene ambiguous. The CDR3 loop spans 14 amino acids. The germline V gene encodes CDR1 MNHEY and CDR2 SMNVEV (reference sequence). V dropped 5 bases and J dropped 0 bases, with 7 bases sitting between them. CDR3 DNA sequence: TGTGCCAGCAGTCTAAACACGAACACCGGGGAGCTGTTTTTT. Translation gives CASSLNTNTGELFF.